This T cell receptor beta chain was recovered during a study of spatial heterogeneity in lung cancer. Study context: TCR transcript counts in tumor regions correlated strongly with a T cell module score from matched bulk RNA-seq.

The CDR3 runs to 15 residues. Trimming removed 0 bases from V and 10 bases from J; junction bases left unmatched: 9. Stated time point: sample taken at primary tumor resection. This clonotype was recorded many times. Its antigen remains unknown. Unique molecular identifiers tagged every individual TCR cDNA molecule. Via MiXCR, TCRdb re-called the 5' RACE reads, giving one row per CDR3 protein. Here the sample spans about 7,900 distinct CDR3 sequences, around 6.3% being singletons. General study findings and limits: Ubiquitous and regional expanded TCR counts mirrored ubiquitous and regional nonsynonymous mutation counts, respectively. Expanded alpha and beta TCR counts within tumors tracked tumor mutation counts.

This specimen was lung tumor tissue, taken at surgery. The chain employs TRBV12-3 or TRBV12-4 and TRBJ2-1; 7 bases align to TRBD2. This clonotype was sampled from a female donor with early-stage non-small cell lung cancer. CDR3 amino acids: CASSLAGLRYGEQFF. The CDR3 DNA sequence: TGTGCCAGCAGTTTAGCGGGACTAAGGTATGGAGAGCAGTTCTTC.